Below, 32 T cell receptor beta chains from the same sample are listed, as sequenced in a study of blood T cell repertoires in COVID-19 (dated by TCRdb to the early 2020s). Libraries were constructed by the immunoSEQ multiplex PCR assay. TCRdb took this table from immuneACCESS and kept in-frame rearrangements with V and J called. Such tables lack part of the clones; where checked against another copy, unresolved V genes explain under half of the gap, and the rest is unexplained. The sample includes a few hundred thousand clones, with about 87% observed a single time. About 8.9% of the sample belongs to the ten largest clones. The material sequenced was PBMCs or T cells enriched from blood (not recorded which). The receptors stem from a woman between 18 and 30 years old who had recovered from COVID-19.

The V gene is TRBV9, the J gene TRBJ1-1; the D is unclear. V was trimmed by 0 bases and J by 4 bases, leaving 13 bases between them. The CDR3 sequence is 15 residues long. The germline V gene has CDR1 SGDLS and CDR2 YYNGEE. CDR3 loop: CASSVEREWSTEAFF. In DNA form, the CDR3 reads TGTGCCAGCAGCGTAGAGAGGGAGTGGTCCACTGAAGCTTTCTTT.

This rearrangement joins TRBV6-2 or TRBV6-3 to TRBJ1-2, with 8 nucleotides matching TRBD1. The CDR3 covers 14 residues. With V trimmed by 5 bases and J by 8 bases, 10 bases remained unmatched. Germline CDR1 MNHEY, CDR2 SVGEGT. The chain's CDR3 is CASSNEGQVLGYTF. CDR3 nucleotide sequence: TGTGCCAGCAGTAACGAGGGACAGGTGCTCGGCTACACCTTC.

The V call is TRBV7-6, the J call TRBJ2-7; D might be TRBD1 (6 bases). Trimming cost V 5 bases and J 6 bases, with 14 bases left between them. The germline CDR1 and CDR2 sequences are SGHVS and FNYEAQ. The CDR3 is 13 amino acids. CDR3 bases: TGTGCCAGCAGCCCGACAGGTTCGCGCGAGCAGTACTTC. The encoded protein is CASSPTGSREQYF. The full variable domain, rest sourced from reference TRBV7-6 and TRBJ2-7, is GAGVSQSPRYKVTKRGQDVALRCDPISGHVSLYWYRQALGQGPEFLTYFNYEAQQDKSGLPNDRFSAERPEGSISTLTIQRTEQRDSAMYRCASSPTGSREQYFGPGTRLTVT.

The CDR3 bases are TGTGCCAGCAGCTTAGGCCGGCAGGGGGTCCACGAGCAGTACTTC. Protein: CASSLGRQGVHEQYF. The genes are TRBV13 and TRBJ2-7, with 7 bases identical to TRBD1. Germline CDR1 and CDR2: PRHDT and FYEKMQ (reference sequence). Trimming cost V 0 bases and J 5 bases; bases outside gene matches: 7. This CDR3 comprises 15 residues.

CDR3 bases: TGTGCCAGTGCGACAGGGGGTAATTCACCCCTCCACTTT. Translating it yields CASATGGNSPLHF. The gene calls are TRBV6-5 and TRBJ1-6; 9 positions match TRBD1. The CDR3 is 13 residues long. J gave up 6 bases and V 9 bases, and 3 bases lay outside the gene matches. Germline CDR1 reads MNHEY; CDR2 reads SVGAGI.

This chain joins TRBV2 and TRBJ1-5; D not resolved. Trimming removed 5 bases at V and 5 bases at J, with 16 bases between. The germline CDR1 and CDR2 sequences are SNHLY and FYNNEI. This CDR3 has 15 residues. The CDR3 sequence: CASSNGMGSHQPQHF. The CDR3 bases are TGTGCCAGCAGTAACGGGATGGGGAGCCATCAGCCCCAGCATTTT.

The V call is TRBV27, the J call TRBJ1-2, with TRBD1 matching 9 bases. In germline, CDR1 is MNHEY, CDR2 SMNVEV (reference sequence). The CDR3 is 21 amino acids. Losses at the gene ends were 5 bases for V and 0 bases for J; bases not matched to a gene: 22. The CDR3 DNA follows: TGTGCCAGCAGTCCCGGGACAGGGCTTCTAGGCGCACCGTTAGCTAACTATGGCTACACCTTC. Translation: CASSPGTGLLGAPLANYGYTF.

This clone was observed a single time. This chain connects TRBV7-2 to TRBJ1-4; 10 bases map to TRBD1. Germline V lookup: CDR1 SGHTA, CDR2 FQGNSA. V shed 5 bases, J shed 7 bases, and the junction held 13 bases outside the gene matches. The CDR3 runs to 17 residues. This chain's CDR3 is CASSRIMGQGLGEKLFF. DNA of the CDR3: TGTGCCAGCAGCCGGATAATGGGACAGGGGCTGGGTGAAAAACTGTTTTTT.

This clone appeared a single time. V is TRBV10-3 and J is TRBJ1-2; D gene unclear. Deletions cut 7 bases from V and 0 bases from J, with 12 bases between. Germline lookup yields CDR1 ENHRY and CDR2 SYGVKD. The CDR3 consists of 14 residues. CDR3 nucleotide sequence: TGTGCCATCACACCCGGCCAGGCTAACTATGGCTACACCTTC. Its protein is CAITPGQANYGYTF.

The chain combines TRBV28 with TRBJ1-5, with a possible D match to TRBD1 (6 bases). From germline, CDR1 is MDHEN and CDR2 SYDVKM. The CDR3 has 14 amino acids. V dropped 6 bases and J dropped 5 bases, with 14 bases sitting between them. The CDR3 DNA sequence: TGTGCCAGCAGCTGGGGGAGGGGGTATCAGCCCCAGCATTTT. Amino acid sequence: CASSWGRGYQPQHF.

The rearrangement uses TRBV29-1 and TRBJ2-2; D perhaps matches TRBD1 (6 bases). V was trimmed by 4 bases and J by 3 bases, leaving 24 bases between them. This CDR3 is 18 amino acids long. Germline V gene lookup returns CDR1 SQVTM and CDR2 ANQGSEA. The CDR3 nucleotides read TGCAGCGTTGCCCGCTCCGCAGGGGTGATTTACGACACCGGGGAGCTGTTTTTT. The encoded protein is CSVARSAGVIYDTGELFF.

CDR3 sequence (DNA): TGTGCCAGCAGCTTATTGGGGACTAGCGGGAGCGGCGAGACCCAGTACTTC. Its protein product is CASSLLGTSGSGETQYF. The chain links TRBV7-2 to TRBJ2-5; TRBD2 aligns across 14 bases. V dropped 2 bases and J dropped 5; count of bases not matched to a gene: 7. The CDR3 length is 17 residues. Germline loops: CDR1 SGHTA, CDR2 FQGNSA.

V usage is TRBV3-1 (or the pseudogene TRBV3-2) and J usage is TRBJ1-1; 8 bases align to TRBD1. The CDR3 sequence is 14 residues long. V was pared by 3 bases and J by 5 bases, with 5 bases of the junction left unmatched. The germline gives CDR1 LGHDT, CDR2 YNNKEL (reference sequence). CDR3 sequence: CASSHTGGRTEAFF. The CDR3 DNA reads TGTGCCAGCAGCCACACAGGGGGAAGGACTGAAGCTTTCTTT.

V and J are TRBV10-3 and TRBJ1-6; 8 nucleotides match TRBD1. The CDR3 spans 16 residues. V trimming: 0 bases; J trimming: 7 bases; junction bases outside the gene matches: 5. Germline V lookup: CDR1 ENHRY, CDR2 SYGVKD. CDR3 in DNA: TGTGCCATCAGTGAGTCGTCAGGGGGCGTAAATTCACCCCTCCACTTT. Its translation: CAISESSGGVNSPLHF.

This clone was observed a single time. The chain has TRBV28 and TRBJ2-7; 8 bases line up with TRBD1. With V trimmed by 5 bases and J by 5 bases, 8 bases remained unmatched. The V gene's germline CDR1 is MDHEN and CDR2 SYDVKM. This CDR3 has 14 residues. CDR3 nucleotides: TGTGCCAGCAGTCCCCGGACAGGGACGAACGAGCAGTACTTC. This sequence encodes CASSPRTGTNEQYF.

In nucleotides, the CDR3 is TGTGCCAGCAGCCAAGTGGCGGGACCCGGGGAGCTGTTTTTT. Translation: CASSQVAGPGELFF. The J gene is TRBJ2-2, the V gene TRBV4-2; perhaps TRBD2 as D (6 bases). Germline V gene lookup returns CDR1 LGHNA and CDR2 YNFKEQ. The ends were cut back, 1 base at V and 6 bases at J, with 9 bases in the middle. The CDR3 has 14 residues.

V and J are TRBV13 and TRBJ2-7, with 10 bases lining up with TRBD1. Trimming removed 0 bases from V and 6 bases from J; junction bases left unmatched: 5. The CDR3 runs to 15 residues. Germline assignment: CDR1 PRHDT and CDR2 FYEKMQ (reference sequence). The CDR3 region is CASSLGGTGESEQYF. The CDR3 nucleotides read TGTGCCAGCAGCTTAGGCGGGACAGGGGAGAGCGAGCAGTACTTC.

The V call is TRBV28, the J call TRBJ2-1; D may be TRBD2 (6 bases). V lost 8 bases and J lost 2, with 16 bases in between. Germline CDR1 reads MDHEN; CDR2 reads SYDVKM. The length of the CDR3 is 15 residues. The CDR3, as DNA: TGTGCCAGCCGTAGCCTAGCGAGCACCTACAATGAGCAGTTCTTC. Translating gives CASRSLASTYNEQFF.

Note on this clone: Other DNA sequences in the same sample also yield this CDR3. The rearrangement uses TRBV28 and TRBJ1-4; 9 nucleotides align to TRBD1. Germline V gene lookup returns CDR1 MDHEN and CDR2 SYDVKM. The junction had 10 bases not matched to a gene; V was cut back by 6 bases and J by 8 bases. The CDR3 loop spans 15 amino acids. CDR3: CASSLPGQGGEKLFF. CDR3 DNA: TGTGCCAGCAGCCTACCGGGACAGGGAGGGGAAAAACTGTTTTTT.

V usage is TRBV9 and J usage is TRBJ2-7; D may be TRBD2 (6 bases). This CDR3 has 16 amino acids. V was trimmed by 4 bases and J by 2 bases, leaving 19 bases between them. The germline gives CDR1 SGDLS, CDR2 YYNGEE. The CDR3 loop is CASSPLMAGSTYEQYF. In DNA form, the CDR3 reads TGTGCCAGCAGCCCTCTGATGGCGGGATCCACCTACGAGCAGTACTTC. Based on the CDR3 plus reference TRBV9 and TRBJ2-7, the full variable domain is DSGVTQTPKHLITATGQRVTLRCSPRSGDLSVYWYQQSLDQGLQFLIQYYNGEERAKGNILERFSAQQFPDLHSELNLSSLELGDSALYFCASSPLMAGSTYEQYFGPGTRLTVT.

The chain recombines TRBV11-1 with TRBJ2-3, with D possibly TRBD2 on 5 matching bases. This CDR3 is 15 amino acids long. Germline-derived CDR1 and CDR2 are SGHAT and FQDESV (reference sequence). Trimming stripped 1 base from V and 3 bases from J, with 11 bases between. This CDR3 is CASSLEFRETDTQYF. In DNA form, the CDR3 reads TGTGCCAGCAGCTTAGAATTTCGGGAAACAGATACGCAGTATTTT.

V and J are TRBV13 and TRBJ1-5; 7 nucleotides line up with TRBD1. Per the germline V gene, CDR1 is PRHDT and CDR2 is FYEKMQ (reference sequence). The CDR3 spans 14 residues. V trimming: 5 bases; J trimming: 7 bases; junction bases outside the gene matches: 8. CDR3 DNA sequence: TGTGCCAGCAGCCCCCGGCCAGGGGGGCAGCCCCAGCATTTT. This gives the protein CASSPRPGGQPQHF.

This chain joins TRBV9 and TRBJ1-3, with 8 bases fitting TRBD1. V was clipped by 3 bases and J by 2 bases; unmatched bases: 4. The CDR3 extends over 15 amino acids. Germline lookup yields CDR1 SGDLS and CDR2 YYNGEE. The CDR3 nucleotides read TGTGCCAGCAGCGGGACAGGGTCTCCTGGAAACACCATATATTTT. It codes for CASSGTGSPGNTIYF. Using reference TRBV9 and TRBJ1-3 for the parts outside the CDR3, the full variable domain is DSGVTQTPKHLITATGQRVTLRCSPRSGDLSVYWYQQSLDQGLQFLIQYYNGEERAKGNILERFSAQQFPDLHSELNLSSLELGDSALYFCASSGTGSPGNTIYFGEGSWLTVV.

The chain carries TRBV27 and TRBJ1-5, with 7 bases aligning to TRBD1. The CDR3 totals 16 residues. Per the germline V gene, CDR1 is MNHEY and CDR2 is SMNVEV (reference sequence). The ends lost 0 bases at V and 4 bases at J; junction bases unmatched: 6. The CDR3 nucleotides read TGTGCCAGCAGTTTATCTAGACAGGGTTGGAATCAGCCCCAGCATTTT. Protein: CASSLSRQGWNQPQHF.

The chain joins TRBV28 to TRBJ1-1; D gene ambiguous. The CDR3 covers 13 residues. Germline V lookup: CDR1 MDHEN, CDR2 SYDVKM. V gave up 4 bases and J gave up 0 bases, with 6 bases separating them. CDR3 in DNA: TGTGCCAGCAGTTCTATCCTGAACACTGAAGCTTTCTTT. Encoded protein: CASSSILNTEAFF.

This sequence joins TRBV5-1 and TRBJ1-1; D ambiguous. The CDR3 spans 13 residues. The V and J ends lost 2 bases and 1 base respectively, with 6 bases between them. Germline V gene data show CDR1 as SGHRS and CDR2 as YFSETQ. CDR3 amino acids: CASSFAGNTEAFF. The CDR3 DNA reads TGCGCCAGCAGCTTTGCAGGGAACACTGAAGCTTTCTTT. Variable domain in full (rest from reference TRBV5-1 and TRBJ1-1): KAGVTQTPRYLIKTRGQQVTLSCSPISGHRSVSWYQQTPGQGLQFLFEYFSETQRNKGNFPGRFSGRQFSNSRSEMNVSTLELGDSALYLCASSFAGNTEAFFGQGTRLTVV.

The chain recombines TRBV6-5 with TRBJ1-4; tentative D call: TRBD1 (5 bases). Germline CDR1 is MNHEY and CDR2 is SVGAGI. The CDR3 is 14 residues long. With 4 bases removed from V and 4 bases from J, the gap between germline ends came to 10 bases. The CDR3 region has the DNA TGTGCCAGCAGTTCCGGGAGGGGTAATGAAAAACTGTTTTTT. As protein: CASSSGRGNEKLFF.

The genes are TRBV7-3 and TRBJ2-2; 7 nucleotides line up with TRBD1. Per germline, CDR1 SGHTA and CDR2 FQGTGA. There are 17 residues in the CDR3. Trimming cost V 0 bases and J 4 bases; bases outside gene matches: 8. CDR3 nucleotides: TGTGCCAGCAGCTTAACAGGGACAGCCCAGAGCACCGGGGAGCTGTTTTTT. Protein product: CASSLTGTAQSTGELFF.

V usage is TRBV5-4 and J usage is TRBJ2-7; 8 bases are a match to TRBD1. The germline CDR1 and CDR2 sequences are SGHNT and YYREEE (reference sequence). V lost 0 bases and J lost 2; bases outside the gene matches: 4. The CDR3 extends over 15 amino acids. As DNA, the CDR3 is TGTGCCAGCAGCTTGGCCGGACAGGGTCCCTACGAGCAGTACTTC. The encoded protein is CASSLAGQGPYEQYF.

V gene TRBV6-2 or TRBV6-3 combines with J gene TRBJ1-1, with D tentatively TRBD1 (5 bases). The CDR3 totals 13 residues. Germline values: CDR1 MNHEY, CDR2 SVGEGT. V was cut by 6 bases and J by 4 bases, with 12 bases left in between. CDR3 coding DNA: TGTGCCAGCAGCCCGACAGTATCCACTGAAGCTTTCTTT. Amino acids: CASSPTVSTEAFF.

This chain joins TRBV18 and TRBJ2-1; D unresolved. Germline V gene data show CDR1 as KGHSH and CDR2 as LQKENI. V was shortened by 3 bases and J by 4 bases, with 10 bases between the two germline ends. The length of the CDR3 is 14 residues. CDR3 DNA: TGTGCCAGCTCACCCCCCCTAGAGTACAATGAGCAGTTCTTC. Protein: CASSPPLEYNEQFF.

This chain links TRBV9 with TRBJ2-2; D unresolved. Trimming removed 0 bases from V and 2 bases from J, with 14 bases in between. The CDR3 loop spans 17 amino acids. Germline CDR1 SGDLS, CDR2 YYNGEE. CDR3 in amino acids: CASSVEETVINTGELFF. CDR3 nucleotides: TGTGCCAGCAGCGTAGAGGAGACGGTGATCAACACCGGGGAGCTGTTTTTT.